Below are 9 T cell receptor beta chains sequenced from a single sample in a study of blood T cell repertoires in COVID-19. The method was immunoSEQ multiplex PCR; TCRdb's version includes in-frame clones alone and lacks a portion of them. The sample includes 200,000 to 250,000 clones, almost 85% of them seen just once. The source material was PBMCs or T cells enriched from blood (not recorded which). Receptor source: a woman in her forties or fifties with acute COVID-19.

The V and J genes are TRBV28 and TRBJ2-7, with D possibly TRBD1 on 5 matching bases. The V end was cut by 5 bases, the J end by 2 bases, with 13 bases between. CDR1 and CDR2 from the germline V gene are MDHEN and SYDVKM. The CDR3 consists of 14 residues. As DNA, the CDR3 is TGTGCCAGCAGTCCTCGGACACTTACCTACGAGCAGTACTTC. Its protein product is CASSPRTLTYEQYF.

The table lists this clone with a few counts. The chain joins TRBV10-3 to TRBJ1-1, with a weak D call TRBD1 (6 bases). In germline, CDR1 is ENHRY, CDR2 SYGVKD. This CDR3 is built from 15 residues. V gave up 0 bases and J gave up 6 bases, with 14 bases separating them. The CDR3 nucleotides read TGTGCCATCAGTGAGTCGGCAGGGGTAAACCCTGAAGCTTTCTTT. It encodes CAISESAGVNPEAFF.

This chain joins TRBV6-2 or TRBV6-3 and TRBJ1-2; D might be TRBD1 (5 bases). Germline V gene sequence: CDR1 MNHEY, CDR2 SVGEGT. The CDR3 runs to 14 residues. Trimming cost V 4 bases and J 0 bases, with 9 bases left between them. The CDR3 reads CASSFDSTNYGYTF. Here the CDR3 DNA reads TGTGCCAGCAGTTTTGACAGTACTAACTATGGCTACACCTTC.

The chain uses TRBV29-1 and TRBJ2-5, with D maybe TRBD1 (6 bases). The V and J ends lost 3 bases and 1 base respectively, with 9 bases between them. Germline V gene data show CDR1 as SQVTM and CDR2 as ANQGSEA. This CDR3 has 13 amino acids. The CDR3, as DNA: TGCAGCGTTGATAGGACAGTCCAAGAGACCCAGTACTTC. It is translated as CSVDRTVQETQYF.

The chain employs TRBV30 and TRBJ2-1; 8 nucleotides align to TRBD2. The V gene end was trimmed by 2 bases and the J gene end by 8 bases; junction bases not matched to a gene: 8. CDR1 is GTSNPN, CDR2 SVGIG, per germline (reference sequence). The CDR3 contains 14 residues. In nucleotides, the CDR3 is TGTGCCTGGAGTTTAGCGGGGCCTCCCCATGAGCAGTTCTTC. Its translation: CAWSLAGPPHEQFF.

For this clone: One end of the junction varies from germline; a read error may be responsible. This rearrangement joins TRBV7-7 to TRBJ1-2; a weak D match, TRBD1 (6 bases). The CDR3 extends over 13 amino acids. The germline CDR1 and CDR2 sequences are SSHAT and FNYEAQ (reference sequence). CDR3 in DNA: TGTGCTAGCAGCTGGGGACAAAGAAATGGCTACACCTTC. Its translation: CASSWGQRNGYTF. The full variable domain, rest sourced from reference TRBV7-7 and TRBJ1-2, is GAGVSQSPRYKVTKRGQDVTLRCDPISSHATLYWYQQALGQGPEFLTYFNYEAQPDKSGLPSDRFSAERPEGSISTLTIQRTEQRDSAMYRCASSWGQRNGYTFGSGTRLTVV.

V and J are TRBV5-6 and TRBJ1-2; weak D call: TRBD1 (5 bases). The V end lost 2 bases, the J end lost 8 bases, and 10 bases lay between the germline ends. This CDR3 is built from 12 residues. CDR1 SGHDT and CDR2 YYEEEE come from the germline V gene. This CDR3 reads CASSFTGGGYTF. CDR3 coding DNA: TGTGCCAGCAGCTTTACAGGTGGAGGCTACACCTTC.

This chain links TRBV18 with TRBJ2-7, with TRBD1 matching 12 bases. Germline CDR1 KGHSH, CDR2 LQKENI. The CDR3 is made up of 18 amino acids. With V trimmed by 3 bases and J by 6 bases, 15 bases remained unmatched. CDR3 protein: CASSPKRGQGAIASEQYF. CDR3 DNA sequence: TGTGCCAGCTCACCGAAAAGGGGACAGGGGGCCATAGCCAGCGAGCAGTACTTC.

This clone was counted once. J is TRBJ2-1 and V is TRBV9; 8 bases match TRBD2. Trimming cost V 0 bases and J 3 bases; bases outside gene matches: 5. In germline, CDR1 is SGDLS, CDR2 YYNGEE. The CDR3 contains 16 residues. The CDR3 nucleotides are TGTGCCAGCAGCGTAGGCGGGGCGGGGGGCTACAATGAGCAGTTCTTC. It is translated as CASSVGGAGGYNEQFF.